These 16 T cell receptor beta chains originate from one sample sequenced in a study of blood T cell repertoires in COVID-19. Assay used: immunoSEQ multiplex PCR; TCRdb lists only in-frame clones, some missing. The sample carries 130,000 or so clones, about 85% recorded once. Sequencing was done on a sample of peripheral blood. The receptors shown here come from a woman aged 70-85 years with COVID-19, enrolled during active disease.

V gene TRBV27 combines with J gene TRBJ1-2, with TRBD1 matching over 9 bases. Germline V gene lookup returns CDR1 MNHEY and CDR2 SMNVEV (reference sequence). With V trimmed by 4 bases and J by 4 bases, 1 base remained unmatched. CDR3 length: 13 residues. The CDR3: CASSSTGGYGYTF. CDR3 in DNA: TGTGCCAGCAGTTCGACAGGGGGCTATGGCTACACCTTC.

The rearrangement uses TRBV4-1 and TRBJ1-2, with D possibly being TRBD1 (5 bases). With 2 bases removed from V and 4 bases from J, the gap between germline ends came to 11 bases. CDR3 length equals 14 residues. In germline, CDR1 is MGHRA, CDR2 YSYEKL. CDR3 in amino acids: CASSQPDSVYGYTF. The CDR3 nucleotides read TGCGCCAGCAGCCAACCAGACAGTGTCTATGGCTACACCTTC.

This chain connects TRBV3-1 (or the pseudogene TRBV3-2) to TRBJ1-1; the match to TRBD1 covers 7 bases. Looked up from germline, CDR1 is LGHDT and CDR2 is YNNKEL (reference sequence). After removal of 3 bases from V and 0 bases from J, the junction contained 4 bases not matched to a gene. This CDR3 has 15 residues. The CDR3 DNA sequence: TGTGCCAGCAGCCATTTGGGACAGTTGAACACTGAAGCTTTCTTT. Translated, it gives CASSHLGQLNTEAFF.

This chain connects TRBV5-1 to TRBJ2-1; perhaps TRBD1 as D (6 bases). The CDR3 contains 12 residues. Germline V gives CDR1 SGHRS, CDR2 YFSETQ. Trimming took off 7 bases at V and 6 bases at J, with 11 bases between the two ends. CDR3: CASRQGFNEQFF. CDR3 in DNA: TGCGCCAGCCGTCAGGGGTTCAATGAGCAGTTCTTC. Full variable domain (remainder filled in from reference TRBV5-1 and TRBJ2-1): KAGVTQTPRYLIKTRGQQVTLSCSPISGHRSVSWYQQTPGQGLQFLFEYFSETQRNKGNFPGRFSGRQFSNSRSEMNVSTLELGDSALYLCASRQGFNEQFFGPGTRLTVL.

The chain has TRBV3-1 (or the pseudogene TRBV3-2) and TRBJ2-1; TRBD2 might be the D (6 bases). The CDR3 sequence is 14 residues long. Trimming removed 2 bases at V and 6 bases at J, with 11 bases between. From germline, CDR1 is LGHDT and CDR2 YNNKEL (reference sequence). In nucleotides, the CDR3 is TGTGCCAGCAGCCAATCGACTAGAAGCAATGAGCAGTTCTTC. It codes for CASSQSTRSNEQFF.

The CDR3 spells CASPSTNTGELFF. For the CDR3, the DNA is TGTGCCAGCCCATCAACGAACACCGGGGAGCTGTTTTTT. This chain connects TRBV28 to TRBJ2-2; D is uncertain. V lost 8 bases and J lost 0, with 7 bases in between. CDR1 MDHEN and CDR2 SYDVKM come from the germline V gene. There are 13 residues in the CDR3.

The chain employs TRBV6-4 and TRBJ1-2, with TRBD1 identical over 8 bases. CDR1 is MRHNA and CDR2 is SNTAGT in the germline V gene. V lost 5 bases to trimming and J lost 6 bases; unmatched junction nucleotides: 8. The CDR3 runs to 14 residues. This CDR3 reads CASSQGQGKDGYTF. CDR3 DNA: TGTGCCAGCAGTCAAGGACAGGGAAAGGATGGCTACACCTTC.

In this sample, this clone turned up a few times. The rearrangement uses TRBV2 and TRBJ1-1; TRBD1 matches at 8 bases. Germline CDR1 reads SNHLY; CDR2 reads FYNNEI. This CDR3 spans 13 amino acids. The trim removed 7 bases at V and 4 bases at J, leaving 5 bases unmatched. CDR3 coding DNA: TGTGCCAGCATCCGGACAGGGAGCACTGAAGCTTTCTTT. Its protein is CASIRTGSTEAFF.

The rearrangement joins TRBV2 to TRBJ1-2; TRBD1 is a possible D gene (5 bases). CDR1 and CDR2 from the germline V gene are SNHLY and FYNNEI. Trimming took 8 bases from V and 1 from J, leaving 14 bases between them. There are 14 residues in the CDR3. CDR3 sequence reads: CASGGDGHNYGYTF. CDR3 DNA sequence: TGTGCCAGCGGAGGGGACGGTCATAACTATGGCTACACCTTC.

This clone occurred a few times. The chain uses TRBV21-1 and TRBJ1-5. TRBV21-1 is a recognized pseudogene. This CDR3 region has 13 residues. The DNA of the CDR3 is TGTGCCAGCAGCAAAGGGGGGAGGGGGGAGCAGCATTTT. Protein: CASSKGGRGEQHF.

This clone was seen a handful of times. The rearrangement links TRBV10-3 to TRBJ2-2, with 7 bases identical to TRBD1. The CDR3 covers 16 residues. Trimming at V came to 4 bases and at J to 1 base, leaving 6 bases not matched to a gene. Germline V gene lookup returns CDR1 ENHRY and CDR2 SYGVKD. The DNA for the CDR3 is TGTGCCATCAGTGCCGCCGGGACAGAGAACACCGGGGAGCTGTTTTTT. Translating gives CAISAAGTENTGELFF.

CDR3 DNA sequence: TGTGCCAGCAGAGCCCGGGGGGCCACTGAAGCTTTCTTT. This translates into CASRARGATEAFF. The J gene is TRBJ1-1, the V gene TRBV6-6; D possibly corresponds to TRBD1 (6 bases). The CDR3 contains 13 residues. V was shortened by 6 bases and J by 4 bases, with 12 bases between the two germline ends. Germline V gene lookup returns CDR1 MNHNY and CDR2 SVGAGI (reference sequence).

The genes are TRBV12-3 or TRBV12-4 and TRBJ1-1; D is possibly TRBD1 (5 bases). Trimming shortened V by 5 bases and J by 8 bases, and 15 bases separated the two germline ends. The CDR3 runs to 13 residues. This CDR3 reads CASSISTGREAFF. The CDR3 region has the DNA TGTGCCAGCAGTATTAGCACAGGAAGGGAAGCTTTCTTT.

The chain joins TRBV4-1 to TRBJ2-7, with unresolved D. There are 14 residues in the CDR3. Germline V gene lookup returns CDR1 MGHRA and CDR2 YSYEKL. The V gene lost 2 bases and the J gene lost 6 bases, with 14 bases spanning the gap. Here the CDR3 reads CASSQPRNSPEQYF. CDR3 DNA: TGCGCCAGCAGCCAACCACGGAACAGCCCCGAGCAGTACTTC.

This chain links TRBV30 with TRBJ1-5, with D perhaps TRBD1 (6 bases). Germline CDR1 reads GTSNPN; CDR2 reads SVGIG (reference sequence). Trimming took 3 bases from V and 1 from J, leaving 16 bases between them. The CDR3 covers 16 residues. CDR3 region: CAWSSETGRSNQPQHF. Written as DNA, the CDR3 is TGTGCCTGGAGCTCCGAAACAGGGAGAAGCAATCAGCCCCAGCATTTT. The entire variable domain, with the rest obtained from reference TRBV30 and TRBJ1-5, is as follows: SQTIHQWPATLVQPVGSPLSLECTVEGTSNPNLYWYRQAAGRGLQLLFYSVGIGQISSEVPQNLSASRPQDRQFILSSKKLLLSDSGFYLCAWSSETGRSNQPQHFGDGTRLSIL.

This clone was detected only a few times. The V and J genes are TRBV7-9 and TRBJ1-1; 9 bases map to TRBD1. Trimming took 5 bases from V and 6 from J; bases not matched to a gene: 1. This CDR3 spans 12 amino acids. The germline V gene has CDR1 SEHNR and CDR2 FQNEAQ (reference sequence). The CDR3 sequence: CASSRDRAEAFF. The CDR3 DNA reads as TGTGCCAGCAGCAGGGACAGGGCTGAAGCTTTCTTT.